Sequencing of this TCR beta chain was carried out in a study of cytomegalovirus exposure and HLA in healthy donors. The PCR made use of 60 Vbeta and 13 Jbeta primers. Sequencing used immunoSEQ multiplex PCR; TCRdb keeps in-frame clones, though not all of them. Of around 200,000 clones listed, 80% to 85% are singletons. Notes on this clone: Its matching antigen is unknown.

The ends were cut back, 2 bases at V and 11 bases at J, with 13 bases in the middle. The length of the CDR3 is 13 residues. In germline, CDR1 is SGHTA, CDR2 FQGNSA. Regarding the study as a whole: The classifier reportedly diagnosed cytomegalovirus status with high specificity and sensitivity.

Sequencing was performed on PBMCs. The clonotype originates from a man between 50 and 59 years old in good health and CMV-seronegative. The genes are TRBV7-2 and TRBJ1-5; weak D call: TRBD1 (5 bases). The CDR3 DNA reads TGTGCCAGCAGCTTATCACGGGGGGAGACCCAGCATTTT. This sequence encodes CASSLSRGETQHF. The variable domain in full, with the rest retrieved from reference TRBV7-2 and TRBJ1-5, is GAGVSQSPSNKVTEKGKDVELRCDPISGHTALYWYRQSLGQGLEFLIYFQGNSAPDKSGLPSDRFSAERTGGSVSTLTIQRTQQEDSAVYLCASSLSRGETQHFGDGTRLSIL.